Below are 20 T cell receptor beta chains sequenced from a single sample in a study of cytomegalovirus exposure and HLA in healthy donors. In the PCR, 60 Vbeta and 13 Jbeta primers were used. The data were produced by immunoSEQ multiplex PCR, yet TCRdb's version contains in-frame clones alone and is incomplete. The sample carries 75,000 to 90,000 clones, 60% to 80% recorded once. Source material: PBMCs. The receptors here all came from a middle-aged woman in good health and CMV-seropositive.

This sequence joins TRBV30 and TRBJ2-7; perhaps TRBD2 as D (5 bases). The CDR3 is 11 amino acids. Trimming stripped 6 bases from V and 5 bases from J, with 11 bases between. CDR1 and CDR2 (germline): GTSNPN, SVGIG (reference sequence). Here the CDR3 reads CACKGAHEQYF. The CDR3 nucleotides are TGTGCCTGCAAGGGAGCCCACGAGCAGTACTTC.

This clone was picked up one time. The rearrangement links TRBV29-1 to TRBJ1-1; possibly TRBD1 for D (5 bases). V was pared by 6 bases and J by 4 bases, with 18 bases between. There are 14 residues in the CDR3. The germline gives CDR1 SQVTM, CDR2 ANQGSEA. The CDR3 spells CSVDILQVFTEAFF. CDR3 nucleotide sequence: TGCAGCGTAGACATCTTACAGGTTTTCACTGAAGCTTTCTTT. The full variable domain, rest sourced from reference TRBV29-1 and TRBJ1-1, is SAVISQKPSRDICQRGTSLTIQCQVDSQVTMMFWYRQQPGQSLTLIATANQGSEATYESGFVIDKFPISRPNLTFSTLTVSNMSPEDSSIYLCSVDILQVFTEAFFGQGTRLTVV.

V is TRBV28 and J is TRBJ2-1; D gene ambiguous. Trimming shortened V by 9 bases and J by 1 base, and 10 bases separated the two germline ends. This CDR3 is built from 13 residues. Germline CDR1 MDHEN, CDR2 SYDVKM. CDR3 DNA: TGTGCCAGTTCCGGTCCTTCCTACAATGAGCAGTTCTTC. It yields the protein CASSGPSYNEQFF.

This chain connects TRBV29-1 to TRBJ1-5, with a weak D call TRBD1 (6 bases). CDR1 and CDR2 (germline): SQVTM, ANQGSEA. V was pared by 6 bases and J by 1 base, with 10 bases between. CDR3 size: 13 residues. The CDR3 DNA sequence: TGCAGCGTCGTCCAGGGGAGCAATCAGCCCCAGCATTTT. Its protein is CSVVQGSNQPQHF.

The V and J genes are TRBV7-7 and TRBJ1-3; maybe TRBD1 (6 bases). V lost 4 bases to trimming and J lost 4 bases, with 8 bases between them. Germline V CDR1 and CDR2: SSHAT, FNYEAQ (reference sequence). The CDR3 length is 13 residues. CDR3 nucleotides: TGTGCCAGCAGCTCAGGACAGGGAAACACCATATATTTT. Translated, it gives CASSSGQGNTIYF. Filled out from reference TRBV7-7 and TRBJ1-3, the complete variable domain reads GAGVSQSPRYKVTKRGQDVTLRCDPISSHATLYWYQQALGQGPEFLTYFNYEAQPDKSGLPSDRFSAERPEGSISTLTIQRTEQRDSAMYRCASSSGQGNTIYFGEGSWLTVV.

This clone was recorded once. V usage is TRBV4-2 and J usage is TRBJ2-7; D is unclear. The CDR3 is made up of 14 amino acids. Trimming left V 3 bases short and J 0 bases short, with 9 bases between. In germline, CDR1 is LGHNA, CDR2 YNFKEQ. The CDR3, as DNA: TGTGCCAGCAGCCAGGGCACCAGCTCCTACGAGCAGTACTTC. It yields the protein CASSQGTSSYEQYF.

The V and J genes are TRBV5-4 and TRBJ1-1; D is perhaps TRBD1 (5 bases). CDR1 is SGHNT, CDR2 YYREEE, per germline (reference sequence). CDR3 length equals 14 residues. V gave up 0 bases and J gave up 6 bases, with 12 bases separating them. As DNA, the CDR3 is TGTGCCAGCAGCTTGGACAGGAAGGGCGCTGAAGCTTTCTTT. This gives the protein CASSLDRKGAEAFF.

The chain links TRBV7-4 to TRBJ2-7, with 8 bases matching TRBD2. The germline V gene has CDR1 SGHVT and CDR2 SQSDAQ. The CDR3 totals 11 residues. The J segment lost 11 bases and the V segment lost 5 bases, leaving 5 bases of the junction unmatched. In DNA form, the CDR3 reads TGTGCCAGCAGCCCAGCGGGAGACGAGTACTTC. Its protein product is CASSPAGDEYF.

This clone has a handful of counts. The genes are TRBV10-3 and TRBJ2-2; 8 bases align to TRBD2. V lost 6 bases and J lost 4; bases outside the gene matches: 1. The CDR3 has 13 residues. Germline CDR1 ENHRY, CDR2 SYGVKD. This CDR3 reads CAIRGTSTGELFF. CDR3 nucleotides: TGTGCCATCAGGGGGACTAGCACCGGGGAGCTGTTTTTT.

This chain connects TRBV27 to TRBJ2-3; 14 bases are shared with TRBD2. Germline CDR1 MNHEY, CDR2 SMNVEV (reference sequence). The CDR3 runs 17 residues. The ends lost 5 bases at V and 4 bases at J; junction bases unmatched: 8. Written as DNA, the CDR3 is TGTGCCAGCAGTCCCTCCGGGACTAGCGGGAGCGCAGATACGCAGTATTTT. Translated: CASSPSGTSGSADTQYF.

This chain links TRBV6-1 with TRBJ2-5; 9 bases align to TRBD2. Germline trimming cut 6 bases from V and 5 bases from J; bases unmatched to any gene: 4. Per the germline V gene, CDR1 is MNHNS and CDR2 is SASEGT. The CDR3 runs 13 residues. Here the CDR3 DNA reads TGTGCCAGCAGCGGGACTAGCCGGGAGACCCAGTACTTC. Encoded protein: CASSGTSRETQYF.

This chain joins TRBV7-9 and TRBJ2-3, with 8 nucleotides matching TRBD2. The germline V gene has CDR1 SEHNR and CDR2 FQNEAQ (reference sequence). After removal of 8 bases from V and 5 bases from J, the junction contained 9 bases not matched to a gene. This CDR3 is built from 14 residues. The CDR3 DNA sequence: TGTGCCAGCGCGGGACTAGTCGGGGTAGATACGCAGTATTTT. Protein: CASAGLVGVDTQYF.

The chain links TRBV6-5 to TRBJ2-1, with TRBD1 identical over 8 bases. The germline V gene has CDR1 MNHEY and CDR2 SVGAGI. Trimming removed 2 bases from V and 8 bases from J; junction bases left unmatched: 8. The CDR3 loop spans 15 amino acids. CDR3 coding DNA: TGTGCCAGCAGTTACCCGGCAGGGGGCAGGGATGAGCAGTTCTTC. Translating it yields CASSYPAGGRDEQFF.

CDR3 DNA sequence: TGCGCCAGCAGCTTAAGACTCGCCTACGAGCAGTACTTC. It is translated as CASSLRLAYEQYF. The rearrangement uses TRBV5-1 and TRBJ2-7; no clear D. The V gene's germline CDR1 is SGHRS and CDR2 YFSETQ. Deletions cut 2 bases from V and 2 bases from J, with 8 bases between. The CDR3 totals 13 residues.

V usage is TRBV11-3 and J usage is TRBJ2-7; D possibly corresponds to TRBD2 (6 bases). In germline, CDR1 is SGHNT, CDR2 YENEEA. This CDR3 comprises 13 residues. V dropped 5 bases and J dropped 6 bases, with 14 bases sitting between them. The CDR3 DNA follows: TGTGCCAGCAGCCAGGCGGCTAGCGCCGAGCAGTACTTC. It specifies CASSQAASAEQYF.

The chain combines TRBV9 with TRBJ1-2; D is perhaps TRBD1 (6 bases). With 2 bases removed from V and 5 bases from J, the gap between germline ends came to 13 bases. The germline V gene has CDR1 SGDLS and CDR2 YYNGEE. This CDR3 is 14 amino acids long. Written as DNA, the CDR3 is TGTGCCAGCAGCGTTCTGACAGGCGAATATGGCTACACCTTC. This encodes CASSVLTGEYGYTF.

The genes are TRBV5-1 and TRBJ2-7; TRBD2 matches 13 bases. This CDR3 spans 16 amino acids. V shed 4 bases and J 5 bases; nucleotides not matched to a gene: 9. Germline V lookup: CDR1 SGHRS, CDR2 YFSETQ. The CDR3 sequence: CASSLGTSGTFDEQYF. The CDR3 DNA reads as TGCGCCAGCAGCCTCGGGACTAGCGGGACCTTTGACGAGCAGTACTTC.

The chain uses TRBV5-6 and TRBJ2-1; 11 bases are a match to TRBD2. Germline CDR1 reads SGHDT; CDR2 reads YYEEEE. V lost 3 bases and J lost 8; bases outside the gene matches: 4. The CDR3 sequence is 14 residues long. CDR3 bases: TGTGCCAGCAGCTCTAGCGGGGGGCCATATGAGCAGTTCTTC. Encoded protein: CASSSSGGPYEQFF.

J is TRBJ1-2 and V is TRBV2; 7 bases are a match to TRBD1. There are 15 residues in the CDR3. Germline V gene data show CDR1 as SNHLY and CDR2 as FYNNEI. With 3 bases clipped from V and 4 bases from J, the junction kept 8 bases outside the gene matches. This CDR3 reads CASSDWIGGLYGYTF. CDR3 in DNA: TGTGCCAGCAGTGACTGGATAGGGGGCCTCTATGGCTACACCTTC.

This clone was recorded only once. This sequence joins TRBV10-3 and TRBJ1-1; D gene uncertain. The V gene's germline CDR1 is ENHRY and CDR2 SYGVKD. The CDR3 length is 14 residues. Trimming took off 3 bases at V and 1 base at J, with 9 bases between the two ends. This chain's CDR3 is CAISEMAGNTEAFF. The CDR3 nucleotides are TGTGCCATCAGTGAAATGGCTGGGAACACTGAAGCTTTCTTT.